The rows below give T cell receptor beta chains drawn from one sample of a study of T cell responses to AZD1222 COVID-19 vaccine. Profiling relied on immunoSEQ multiplex PCR, and the TCRdb table lists in-frame clones only, not all of them. The repertoire holds about 120,000 clones, with 70% to 90% as singletons. The input for sequencing was peripheral blood, taken on day 0 of AZD1222 vaccination. These TCRs come from an adult in good health. The CDR3 runs from the conserved cysteine through the conserved F or W. A D gene is named only where the DNA matches it firmly. Some rows mark clone size as missing; the rest say once, few, many or name a class of expanded clone.

few	TRBJ1-2	.	TRBV5-1	CASSLAGGLEGYTF	TGCGCCAGCAGCTTGGCCGGGGGACTAGAGGGCTACACCTTC
few	TRBJ1-2	TRBD1	TRBV5-1	CASSLDRGPYGYTF	TGCGCCAGCAGCTTGGACAGGGGACCGTATGGCTACACCTTC
.	TRBJ1-4	.	TRBV7-2	CASRQTSWEKLFF	TGTGCCAGCAGACAGACCTCGTGGGAAAAACTGTTTTTT
.	TRBJ2-5	.	TRBV27	CASSYGMYETQYF	TGTGCCAGCAGTTATGGAATGTATGAGACCCAGTACTTC
.	TRBJ2-7	.	TRBV7-9	CASSLVGGNYEQYF	TGTGCCAGCAGCTTAGTCGGGGGAAACTACGAGCAGTACTTC
.	TRBJ2-7	TRBD2	TRBV2	CASRGTSGSVSEQYF	TGTGCCAGCAGAGGGACTAGCGGCAGCGTAAGCGAGCAGTACTTC
.	TRBJ2-7	.	TRBV4-1	CASSQGPRITGKGEQYF	TGCGCCAGCAGCCAAGGCCCCCGTATTACAGGGAAGGGCGAGCAGTACTTC
.	TRBJ1-6	.	TRBV5-1	CASSLAIQGMNSPLHF	TGCGCCAGCAGCTTGGCCATTCAGGGGATGAATTCACCCCTCCACTTT
once	TRBJ1-1	.	TRBV3-1/TRBV3-2	CASSRQGNTEAFF	TGTGCCAGCAGCCGTCAGGGAAACACTGAAGCTTTCTTT
once	TRBJ2-1	.	TRBV7-6	CASSRDSVHGGNEQFF	TGTGCCAGCAGCCGCGACAGTGTACATGGTGGCAATGAGCAGTTCTTC